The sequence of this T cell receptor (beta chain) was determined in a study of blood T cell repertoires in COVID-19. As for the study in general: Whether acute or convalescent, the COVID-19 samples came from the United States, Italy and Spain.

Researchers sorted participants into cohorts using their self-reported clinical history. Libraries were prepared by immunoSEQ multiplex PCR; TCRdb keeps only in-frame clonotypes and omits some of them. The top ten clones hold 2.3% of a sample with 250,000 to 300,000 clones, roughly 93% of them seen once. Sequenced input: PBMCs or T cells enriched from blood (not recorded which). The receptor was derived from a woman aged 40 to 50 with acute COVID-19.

In DNA form, the CDR3 reads TGTGCCAGCGGACACGATTATTCACCCCTCCACTTT. Its translation is CASGHDYSPLHF. The chain carries TRBV28 and TRBJ1-6; TRBD1 might be the D (5 bases). Trimming left V 8 bases short and J 8 bases short, with 10 bases between. CDR3 size: 12 residues. CDR1 is MDHEN, CDR2 SYDVKM, per germline.